The 27 T cell receptor beta chains below all came from one sample that was sequenced in a study of blood T cell repertoires in COVID-19. TCRdb's table, derived via immunoSEQ multiplex PCR, lists solely in-frame clones and lacks some. The sample includes some 210,000 clones, around four fifths of them seen just once. The sequenced sample consisted of peripheral blood. All receptors derive from a middle-aged man with active or convalescent COVID-19.

About this clone: It may be a read error: a sequence one base away is much more abundant. This rearrangement joins TRBV28 to TRBJ2-7, with TRBD2 identical over 10 bases. There are 14 residues in the CDR3. The V segment lost 2 bases and the J segment 5 bases; nucleotides outside the gene matches: 3. Germline CDR1 reads MDHEN; CDR2 reads SYDVKM. The CDR3 nucleotides read TGTGCCAGCAGTTTAGCTAGCGGGAGCAACGAGCAGTACTTC. Its translation is CASSLASGSNEQYF.

The V and J genes are TRBV5-1 and TRBJ2-1; 8 bases are a match to TRBD2. V lost 4 bases, J lost 10 bases, and 7 bases stayed unmatched. The CDR3 totals 13 residues. The germline gives CDR1 SGHRS, CDR2 YFSETQ. CDR3 sequence: CASSGTSTPEQFF. The CDR3 DNA is TGCGCCAGCAGCGGGACTAGTACACCCGAGCAGTTCTTC.

This chain uses TRBV6-5 with TRBJ2-4; 8 nucleotides agree with TRBD1. V lost 7 bases to trimming and J lost 3 bases; unmatched junction nucleotides: 8. This CDR3 comprises 15 residues. Per the germline V gene, CDR1 is MNHEY and CDR2 is SVGAGI. The CDR3 nucleotides are TGTGCCAGCACACTAGAGACAGGGGTCAAAAACATTCAGTACTTC. Translating gives CASTLETGVKNIQYF.

V is TRBV18 and J is TRBJ2-5, with D tentatively TRBD2 (6 bases). Trimming cost V 3 bases and J 2 bases, with 19 bases left between them. Germline CDR1 KGHSH, CDR2 LQKENI. There are 17 residues in the CDR3. The CDR3 protein is CASSPPLRVGGQETQYF. CDR3 nucleotide sequence: TGTGCCAGCTCACCCCCTTTGAGGGTCGGAGGGCAAGAGACCCAGTACTTC.

The J gene is TRBJ1-2, the V gene TRBV28; 7 bases are shared with TRBD1. With 4 bases clipped from V and 4 bases from J, the junction kept 18 bases outside the gene matches. Germline CDR1 MDHEN, CDR2 SYDVKM. The CDR3 extends over 18 amino acids. CDR3 loop: CASSSRGQLTHPGYGYTF. The CDR3 bases are TGTGCCAGCAGTTCGCGGGGACAGCTTACACATCCGGGCTATGGCTACACCTTC.

This chain uses TRBV19 with TRBJ1-6; possibly TRBD1 for D (5 bases). The CDR3 consists of 18 residues. V was cut by 10 bases and J by 8 bases, with 30 bases left in between. Looked up from germline, CDR1 is LNHDA and CDR2 is SQIVND (reference sequence). CDR3 bases: TGTGCCATCCCTTATATGGGGAGGGGAGCCCCCCTGTATTCACCCCTCCACTTT. As protein: CAIPYMGRGAPLYSPLHF.

The chain has TRBV30 and TRBJ1-2, with D possibly being TRBD1 (6 bases). This CDR3 has 12 amino acids. Looked up from germline, CDR1 is GTSNPN and CDR2 is SVGIG (reference sequence). Between the trimmed V and J ends, which lost 2 bases and 5 bases, there was a span of 9 bases. CDR3 loop: CAWSYRDYGYTF. CDR3 DNA: TGTGCCTGGAGTTACAGGGATTATGGCTACACCTTC.

This clone turned up a few times. The V and J genes are TRBV5-6 and TRBJ1-3; 8 positions match TRBD1. Germline V CDR1 and CDR2: SGHDT, YYEEEE. The CDR3 is 14 residues long. J gave up 3 bases and V 4 bases, and 3 bases lay outside the gene matches. Written as DNA, the CDR3 is TGTGCCAGCAGCATAGGACAGGGTGGAAACACCATATATTTT. It encodes CASSIGQGGNTIYF.

The rearrangement joins TRBV19 to TRBJ2-1; TRBD1 is a possible D gene (5 bases). The CDR3 runs 14 residues. Germline CDR1 reads LNHDA; CDR2 reads SQIVND (reference sequence). Trimming pared 6 bases from V and 6 bases from J, leaving 15 bases between. CDR3 in amino acids: CASRTDPRPNEQFF. In DNA, the CDR3 is TGTGCCAGTAGGACAGATCCCCGGCCCAATGAGCAGTTCTTC.

This clone showed up just a few times. The chain links TRBV5-4 to TRBJ2-1, with D possibly being TRBD2 (6 bases). The length of the CDR3 is 12 residues. V shed 2 bases and J shed 7 bases, with 7 bases lying between them. Per germline, CDR1 SGHNT and CDR2 YYREEE (reference sequence). The CDR3 is CASSFGGNEQFF. CDR3 in DNA: TGTGCCAGCAGCTTCGGAGGGAATGAGCAGTTCTTC. Together with reference TRBV5-4 and TRBJ2-1, the CDR3 gives the full variable domain: ETGVTQSPTHLIKTRGQQVTLRCSSQSGHNTVSWYQQALGQGPQFIFQYYREEENGRGNFPPRFSGLQFPNYSSELNVNALELDDSALYLCASSFGGNEQFFGPGTRLTVL.

V usage is TRBV6-2 or TRBV6-3 and J usage is TRBJ2-3; D remains unclear. Germline values: CDR1 MNHEY, CDR2 SVGEGT. The V end was cut by 2 bases, the J end by 0 bases, with 6 bases between. CDR3 length: 14 residues. CDR3 sequence: CASSYGRSTDTQYF. The CDR3 coding sequence is TGTGCCAGCAGTTACGGTCGGAGCACAGATACGCAGTATTTT.

The J gene is TRBJ2-1, the V gene TRBV30; D is perhaps TRBD1 (6 bases). Germline V CDR1 and CDR2: GTSNPN, SVGIG (reference sequence). The CDR3 is 15 residues long. Trimming took 3 bases from V and 0 from J, leaving 12 bases between them. CDR3 protein: CAWRRQGPSYNEQFF. CDR3 nucleotide sequence: TGTGCCTGGAGGAGGCAGGGGCCCTCCTACAATGAGCAGTTCTTC.

This clone came up a few times. V is TRBV10-3 and J is TRBJ1-3, with 11 nucleotides matching TRBD1. V lost 8 bases, J lost 4 bases, and 7 bases stayed unmatched. This CDR3 has 15 residues. Germline CDR1 reads ENHRY; CDR2 reads SYGVKD. The CDR3 region is CAIAGTGGSGNTIYF. CDR3 DNA: TGTGCCATCGCCGGGACAGGGGGAAGCGGAAACACCATATATTTT.

The chain uses TRBV7-2 and TRBJ2-7; TRBD1 aligns across 9 bases. The V and J ends lost 4 bases and 3 bases, in that order; junction bases with no gene match: 4. CDR1 is SGHTA, CDR2 FQGNSA, per germline. The CDR3 loop spans 14 amino acids. CDR3 DNA: TGTGCCAGCAGCTGGGGACAGGGTGTCTACGAGCAGTACTTC. It encodes CASSWGQGVYEQYF.

This chain uses TRBV5-6 with TRBJ2-5; a possible D gene is TRBD2 (6 bases). The CDR3 is 13 residues long. The V and J ends lost 3 bases and 4 bases respectively, with 10 bases between them. The germline V gene has CDR1 SGHDT and CDR2 YYEEEE. The CDR3 DNA reads as TGTGCCAGCAGCTATGGAGCGGGAGAGACCCAGTACTTC. Translating gives CASSYGAGETQYF.

The chain carries TRBV5-1 and TRBJ2-5, with D tentatively TRBD2 (7 bases). Trimming left V 0 bases short and J 1 base short, with 10 bases between. There are 15 residues in the CDR3. Germline V CDR1 and CDR2: SGHRS, YFSETQ. The CDR3, as DNA: TGCGCCAGCAGCTTGGCCGGGGGGCCCCAAGAGACCCAGTACTTC. Translating it yields CASSLAGGPQETQYF.

Remarks on this clone: Other DNA sequences in this specimen translate into the identical CDR3. The chain combines TRBV9 with TRBJ1-1; TRBD1 agrees at 8 bases. The CDR3 totals 13 residues. CDR1 SGDLS and CDR2 YYNGEE come from the germline V gene. V dropped 2 bases and J dropped 4; count of bases not matched to a gene: 1. CDR3 residues: CASSVTGGTEAFF. CDR3 bases: TGTGCCAGCAGCGTTACAGGGGGCACTGAAGCTTTCTTT.

V and J are TRBV5-1 and TRBJ2-3, with 14 bases lining up with TRBD2. CDR1 is SGHRS and CDR2 is YFSETQ in the germline V gene. The CDR3 totals 18 residues. The ends lost 0 bases at V and 1 base at J; junction bases unmatched: 4. CDR3 region: CASSLAGTSGSGTDTQYF. Written as DNA, the CDR3 is TGCGCCAGCAGCTTGGCCGGGACTAGCGGGAGTGGCACAGATACGCAGTATTTT.

The chain employs TRBV19 and TRBJ2-5, with 10 bases matching TRBD2. Losses at the gene ends were 5 bases for V and 5 bases for J; bases not matched to a gene: 5. Per germline, CDR1 LNHDA and CDR2 SQIVND (reference sequence). The CDR3 has 14 amino acids. The CDR3 DNA sequence: TGTGCCAGTAGTTCGGGACTAGCGACGGAGACCCAGTACTTC. It specifies CASSSGLATETQYF.

The chain carries TRBV11-3 and TRBJ1-6; 9 bases line up with TRBD1. With V trimmed by 5 bases and J by 10 bases, 9 bases remained unmatched. CDR1 and CDR2 from the germline V gene are SGHNT and YENEEA. CDR3 length: 15 residues. CDR3 DNA: TGTGCCAGCAGCCCCGGGACAGGGCGAACCTCACCCCTCCACTTT. It codes for CASSPGTGRTSPLHF.

The chain is built from TRBV20-1 and TRBJ1-2; 9 bases are a match to TRBD1. This CDR3 has 15 amino acids. Looked up from germline, CDR1 is DFQATT and CDR2 is SNEGSKA (reference sequence). With V trimmed by 3 bases and J by 4 bases, 9 bases remained unmatched. DNA for the CDR3: TGCAGTGCTAGTACTCCGGGACAGGGACGCTATGGCTACACCTTC. Translation: CSASTPGQGRYGYTF.

The rearrangement links TRBV4-1 to TRBJ2-3, with a tentative D call TRBD2 (5 bases). Germline V CDR1 and CDR2: MGHRA, YSYEKL. This CDR3 contains 16 residues. Trimming stripped 0 bases from V and 2 bases from J, with 12 bases between. The CDR3 DNA follows: TGCGCCAGCAGCCAAGAGGCGGGTCGGTACACAGATACGCAGTATTTT. Amino acid sequence: CASSQEAGRYTDTQYF.

This sequence joins TRBV30 and TRBJ1-1, with 10 bases matching TRBD1. Germline V gene lookup returns CDR1 GTSNPN and CDR2 SVGIG (reference sequence). With 2 bases clipped from V and 1 base from J, the junction kept 4 bases outside the gene matches. This CDR3 contains 15 residues. The CDR3 coding sequence is TGTGCCTGGAGTTGGACAGGGGGACGGAACACTGAAGCTTTCTTT. This gives the protein CAWSWTGGRNTEAFF. Complete variable domain (other parts from reference TRBV30 and TRBJ1-1): SQTIHQWPATLVQPVGSPLSLECTVEGTSNPNLYWYRQAAGRGLQLLFYSVGIGQISSEVPQNLSASRPQDRQFILSSKKLLLSDSGFYLCAWSWTGGRNTEAFFGQGTRLTVV.

Here the CDR3 reads CASSLTGSETQYF. The CDR3 DNA is TGTGCCAGCTCACTCACCGGTTCCGAGACCCAGTACTTC. The chain joins TRBV18 to TRBJ2-5; D is unresolved. CDR3 length: 13 amino acids. Germline V gene lookup returns CDR1 KGHSH and CDR2 LQKENI. Trimming took 4 bases from V and 5 from J, leaving 11 bases between them.

V and J are TRBV5-1 and TRBJ2-7; 7 nucleotides line up with TRBD2. The germline V gene encodes CDR1 SGHRS and CDR2 YFSETQ. V lost 0 bases, J lost 1 base, and 7 bases stayed unmatched. The length of the CDR3 is 16 residues. Here the CDR3 DNA reads TGCGCCAGCAGCTTGGTGGCGGGAGCCCCGTCCTACGAGCAGTACTTC. Residues: CASSLVAGAPSYEQYF.

This clone was seen only once. This chain connects TRBV15 to TRBJ2-2; 9 nucleotides agree with TRBD2. Germline V gene data show CDR1 as LNHNV and CDR2 as YYDKDF (reference sequence). The CDR3 loop spans 19 amino acids. Losses at the gene ends were 1 base for V and 4 bases for J; bases not matched to a gene: 13. The CDR3 DNA reads TGTGCCACCAGCAGAGCGGGTGGACCGGGCGGGGGGGCCACCGGGGAGCTGTTTTTT. It yields the protein CATSRAGGPGGGATGELFF.

As regards this clone: A single base separates this from a much larger clone, so it may be a read error. The chain employs TRBV6-4 and TRBJ2-3; TRBD2 matches 9 bases. The V gene end was trimmed by 4 bases and the J gene end by 1 base; junction bases not matched to a gene: 0. The CDR3 has 14 amino acids. Germline V gives CDR1 MRHNA, CDR2 SNTAGT. As DNA, the CDR3 is TGTGCCAGCAGTGGGACTAGCGGCACAGATACGCAGTATTTT. It encodes CASSGTSGTDTQYF.